This TCR beta chain was documented in a study of neurological immune-mediated disorders. The overall study: Secondary progressive cases numbered 3 among the approximately 35 multiple sclerosis patients, while the other 31 were relapsing-remitting.

This clonotype was seen many times. Antigen: not known. Trimming pared 7 bases from V and 1 base from J, leaving 12 bases between. The CDR3 is 14 residues long. Germline V gene data show CDR1 as MNHEY and CDR2 as SMNVEV (reference sequence). The authors made cDNA by 5'RACE with 10-nucleotide random UMIs. A single run covered 15-18 subjects with over 160 million TCR-beta sequences. Via MiXCR, TCRdb re-called the 5' RACE reads, giving one row per CDR3 protein. The sample includes about 50,000 distinct CDR3 sequences, 4% to 5.5% of them seen just once. Study-wide results and caveats: HTLV-1-associated myelopathy had the most TCR clonal expansion, whereas multiple sclerosis had the least (lower than in healthy controls).

This chain uses TRBV27 with TRBJ2-3; the D is unclear. Sequenced input: PBMCs. The origin of this receptor is a man over 45 with multiple sclerosis. The chain's CDR3 is CASTPSSGTDTQYF. The DNA of the CDR3 is TGTGCCAGCACCCCCAGTTCAGGCACAGATACGCAGTATTTT.